This T cell receptor (beta chain) was sequenced for a study of regulatory T cells in long-lasting Graves disease. Study results and caveats: Segments TRBV28, TRBJ1-2 and TRBJ2-5 showed preferential usage in persistent disease.

Trimming removed 1 base from V and 3 bases from J; junction bases left unmatched: 10. CDR1 is DFQATT, CDR2 SNEGSKA, per germline (reference sequence). The length of the CDR3 is 16 residues. Through Arm-PCR of CDR3 regions and iRepertoire HTBI primers, TCR beta libraries were built. TCRdb recomputed calls from the multiplex PCR reads with MiXCR, one row per CDR3 protein. This sample has over 350,000 distinct CDR3 sequences, with over 12% found just once. The time point: newly diagnosed GD, antithyroid drugs for less than 3 months. The TCR library was made from RNA that had been extracted from PBMCs in TRIzol. At least ten counts were recorded for this clonotype. Its antigen remains unidentified. The same data also went into a second study, on T cells in Graves' hyperthyroidism and ophthalmopathy. That source adds: Newly diagnosed patients aged 18 to 65 had hyperthyroidism of under 2 months' duration. The primer set for the first-round RT-PCR of the TCR CDR3 was HTBI.

Source: peripheral blood mononuclear cells (PBMCs), taken at new diagnosis, from a patient treated with antithyroid drugs. The V and J genes are TRBV20-1 and TRBJ2-3, with 7 bases lining up with TRBD2. This TCR came from a woman aged 40 to 50 with Graves disease. The CDR3 bases are TGCAGTGCTAGAGCTAACCGCGCTAGCGGTACAGATACGCAGTATTTT. Protein: CSARANRASGTDTQYF.